The text below deals with one T cell receptor beta chain. Its antigen is currently unknown. Clones were sequenced by immunoSEQ multiplex PCR, and TCRdb holds only the in-frame ones, with some missing. In the table there are roughly 60,000 clones, under 95% of which are singletons. This entry comes from a study of cytomegalovirus exposure and HLA in healthy donors. In germline, CDR1 is SGHNT, CDR2 YYREEE (reference sequence). This CDR3 has 14 amino acids. V was shortened by 3 bases and J by 0 bases, with 7 bases between the two germline ends. Overall study findings and caveats: Confirmation was obtained in vitro that a few CMV-associated chains are specific for CMV antigens. The classifier reportedly diagnosed cytomegalovirus status with high specificity and sensitivity. Rare TCR sequences predominated, though certain public TCRs were found in many donors.

This receptor was identified in a woman aged 18-30 years in good health and CMV-seronegative. The V gene is TRBV5-4, the J gene TRBJ1-5, with D tentatively TRBD1 (6 bases). Sequenced material: PBMCs. CDR3 protein: CASSSRGSNQPQHF. As DNA, the CDR3 is TGTGCCAGCAGCTCCAGGGGTAGCAATCAGCCCCAGCATTTT. Full variable domain (remainder filled in from reference TRBV5-4 and TRBJ1-5): ETGVTQSPTHLIKTRGQQVTLRCSSQSGHNTVSWYQQALGQGPQFIFQYYREEENGRGNFPPRFSGLQFPNYSSELNVNALELDDSALYLCASSSRGSNQPQHFGDGTRLSIL.